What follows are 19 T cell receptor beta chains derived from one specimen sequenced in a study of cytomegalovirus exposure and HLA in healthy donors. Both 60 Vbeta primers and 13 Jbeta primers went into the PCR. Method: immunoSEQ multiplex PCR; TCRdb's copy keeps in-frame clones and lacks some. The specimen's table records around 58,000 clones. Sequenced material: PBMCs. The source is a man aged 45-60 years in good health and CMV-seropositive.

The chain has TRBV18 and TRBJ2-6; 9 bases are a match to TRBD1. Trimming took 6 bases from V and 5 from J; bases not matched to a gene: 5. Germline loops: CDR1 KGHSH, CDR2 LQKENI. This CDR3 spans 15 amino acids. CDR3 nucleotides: TGTGCCAGCTCGCCGGGACAGGGAAGGGCCAACGTCCTGACTTTC. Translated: CASSPGQGRANVLTF.

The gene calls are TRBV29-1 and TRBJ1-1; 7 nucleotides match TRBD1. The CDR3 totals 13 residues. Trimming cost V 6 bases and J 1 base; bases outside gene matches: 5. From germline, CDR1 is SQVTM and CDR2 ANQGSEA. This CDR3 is CSVAGQWNTEAFF. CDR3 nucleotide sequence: TGCAGCGTCGCGGGACAGTGGAACACTGAAGCTTTCTTT.

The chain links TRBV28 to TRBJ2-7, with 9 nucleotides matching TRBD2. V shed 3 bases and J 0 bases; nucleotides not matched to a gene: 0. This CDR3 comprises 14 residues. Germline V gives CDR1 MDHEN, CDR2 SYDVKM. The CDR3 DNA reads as TGTGCCAGCAGTTTGACTAGCGGCTCCTACGAGCAGTACTTC. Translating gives CASSLTSGSYEQYF. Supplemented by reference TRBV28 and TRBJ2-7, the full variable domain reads DVKVTQSSRYLVKRTGEKVFLECVQDMDHENMFWYRQDPGLGLRLIYFSYDVKMKEKGDIPEGYSVSREKKERFSLILESASTNQTSMYLCASSLTSGSYEQYFGPGTRLTVT.

In DNA, the CDR3 is TGTGCCAGCAGTTCCCCGGGAGAAGGAAACACCATATATTTT. As protein: CASSSPGEGNTIYF. The gene calls are TRBV5-4 and TRBJ1-3; D unresolved. Germline V gene data show CDR1 as SGHNT and CDR2 as YYREEE (reference sequence). The CDR3 length is 14 residues. V was shortened by 5 bases and J by 4 bases, with 13 bases between the two germline ends.

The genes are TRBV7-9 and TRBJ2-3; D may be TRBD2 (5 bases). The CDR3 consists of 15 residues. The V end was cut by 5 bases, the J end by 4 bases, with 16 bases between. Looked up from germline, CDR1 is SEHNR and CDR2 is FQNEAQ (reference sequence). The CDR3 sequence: CASSPEASAADTQYF. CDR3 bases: TGTGCCAGCAGCCCGGAGGCCTCAGCCGCAGATACGCAGTATTTT.

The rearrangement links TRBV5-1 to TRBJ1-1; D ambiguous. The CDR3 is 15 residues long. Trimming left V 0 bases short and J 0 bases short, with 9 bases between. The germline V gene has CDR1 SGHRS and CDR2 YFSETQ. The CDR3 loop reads CASSLASQLNTEAFF. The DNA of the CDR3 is TGCGCCAGCAGCTTGGCCTCACAGTTGAACACTGAAGCTTTCTTT.

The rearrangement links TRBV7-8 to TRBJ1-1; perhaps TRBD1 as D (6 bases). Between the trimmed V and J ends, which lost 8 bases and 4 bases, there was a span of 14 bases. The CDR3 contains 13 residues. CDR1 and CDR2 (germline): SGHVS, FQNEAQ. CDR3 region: CASLRAGVTEAFF. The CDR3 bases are TGTGCCAGCTTGAGGGCAGGGGTCACTGAAGCTTTCTTT. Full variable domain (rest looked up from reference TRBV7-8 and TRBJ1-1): GAGVSQSPRYKVAKRGQDVALRCDPISGHVSLFWYQQALGQGPEFLTYFQNEAQLDKSGLPSDRFFAERPEGSVSTLKIQRTQQEDSAVYLCASLRAGVTEAFFGQGTRLTVV.

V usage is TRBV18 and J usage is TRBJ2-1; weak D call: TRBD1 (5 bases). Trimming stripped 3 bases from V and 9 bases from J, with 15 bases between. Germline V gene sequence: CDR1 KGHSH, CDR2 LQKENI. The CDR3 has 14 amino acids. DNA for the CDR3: TGTGCCAGCTCACCGATGAAGGGGATTGGTGAGCAGTTCTTC. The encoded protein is CASSPMKGIGEQFF.

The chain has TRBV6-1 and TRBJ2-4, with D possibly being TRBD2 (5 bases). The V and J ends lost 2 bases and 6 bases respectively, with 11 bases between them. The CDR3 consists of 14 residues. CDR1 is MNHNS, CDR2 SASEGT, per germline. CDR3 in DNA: TGTGCCAGCAGTGAAAGGAGCGCGGGAAACATTCAGTACTTC. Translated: CASSERSAGNIQYF.

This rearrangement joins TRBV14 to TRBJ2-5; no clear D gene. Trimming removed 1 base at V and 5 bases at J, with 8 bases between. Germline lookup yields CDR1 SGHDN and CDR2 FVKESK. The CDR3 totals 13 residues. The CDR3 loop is CASSQGRLETQYF. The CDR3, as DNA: TGTGCCAGCAGCCAAGGCAGGTTGGAGACCCAGTACTTC.

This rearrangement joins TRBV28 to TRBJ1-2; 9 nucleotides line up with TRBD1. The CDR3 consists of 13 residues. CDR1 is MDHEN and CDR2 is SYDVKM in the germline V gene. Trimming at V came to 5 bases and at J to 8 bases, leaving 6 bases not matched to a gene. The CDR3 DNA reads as TGTGCCAGCAGTCCCGGGACAGGGAGCGGCTACACCTTC. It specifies CASSPGTGSGYTF.

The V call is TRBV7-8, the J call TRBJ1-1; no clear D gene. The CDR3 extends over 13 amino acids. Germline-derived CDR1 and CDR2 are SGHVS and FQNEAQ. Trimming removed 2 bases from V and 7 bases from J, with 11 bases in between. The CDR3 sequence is CASSLWQEGEAFF. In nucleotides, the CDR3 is TGTGCCAGCAGCTTATGGCAGGAGGGTGAAGCTTTCTTT.

For the CDR3, the DNA is TGTGCCAGTATTGGAGGGAAAGGGTCTATCGGCAATCAGCCCCAGCATTTT. As protein: CASIGGKGSIGNQPQHF. This chain links TRBV19 with TRBJ1-5; D gene unclear. V lost 7 bases to trimming and J lost 2 bases, with 21 bases between them. Germline V gene lookup returns CDR1 LNHDA and CDR2 SQIVND (reference sequence). The CDR3 loop spans 17 amino acids.

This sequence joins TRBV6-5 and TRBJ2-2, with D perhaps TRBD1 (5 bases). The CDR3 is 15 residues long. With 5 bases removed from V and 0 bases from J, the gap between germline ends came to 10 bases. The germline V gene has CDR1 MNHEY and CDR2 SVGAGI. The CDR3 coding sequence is TGTGCCAGCAGTGTGGACACTTCGAACACCGGGGAGCTGTTTTTT. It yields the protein CASSVDTSNTGELFF.

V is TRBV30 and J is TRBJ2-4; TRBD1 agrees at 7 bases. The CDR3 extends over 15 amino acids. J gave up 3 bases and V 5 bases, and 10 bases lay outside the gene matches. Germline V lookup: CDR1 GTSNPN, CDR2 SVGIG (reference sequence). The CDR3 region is CAWGGHRGRKNIQYF. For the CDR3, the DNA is TGTGCCTGGGGAGGCCACAGGGGCCGCAAAAACATTCAGTACTTC.

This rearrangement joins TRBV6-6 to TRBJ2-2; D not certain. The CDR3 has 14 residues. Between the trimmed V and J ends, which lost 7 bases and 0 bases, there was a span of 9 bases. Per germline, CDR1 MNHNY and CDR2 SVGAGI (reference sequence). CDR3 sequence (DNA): TGTGCCAGCAAACAGCAGCCGAACACCGGGGAGCTGTTTTTT. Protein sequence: CASKQQPNTGELFF.

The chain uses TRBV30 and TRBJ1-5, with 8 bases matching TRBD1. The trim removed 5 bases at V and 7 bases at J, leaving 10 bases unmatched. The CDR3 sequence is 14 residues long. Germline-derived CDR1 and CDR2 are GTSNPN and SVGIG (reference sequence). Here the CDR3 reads CAWAPPGTGQPQHF. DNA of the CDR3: TGTGCCTGGGCCCCCCCGGGGACAGGCCAGCCCCAGCATTTT.

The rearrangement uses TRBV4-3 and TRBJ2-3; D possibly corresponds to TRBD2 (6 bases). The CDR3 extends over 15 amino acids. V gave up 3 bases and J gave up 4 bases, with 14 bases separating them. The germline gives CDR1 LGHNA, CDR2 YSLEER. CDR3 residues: CASSHERGSADTQYF. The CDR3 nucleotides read TGCGCCAGCAGCCACGAACGGGGGTCAGCAGATACGCAGTATTTT.

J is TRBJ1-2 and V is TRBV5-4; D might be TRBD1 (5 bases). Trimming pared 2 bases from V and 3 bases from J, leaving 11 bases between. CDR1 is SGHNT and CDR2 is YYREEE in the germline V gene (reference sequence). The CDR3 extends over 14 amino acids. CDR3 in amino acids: CASSLGAQDYGYTF. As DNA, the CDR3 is TGTGCCAGCAGCTTAGGGGCGCAGGACTATGGCTACACCTTC.